Given below is one T cell receptor beta chain in context. Its antigen is not identified. These data originate in a study of cytotoxic CD8 clonotypes in ibrutinib-treated CLL. Assay used: immunoSEQ multiplex PCR; TCRdb lists only in-frame clones, some missing. The repertoire includes approximately 160,000 clones, 70% to 90% of them detected once, and around 3.1% sits in the top ten. Germline trimming cut 6 bases from V and 4 bases from J; bases unmatched to any gene: 12. This CDR3 spans 15 amino acids. Germline V gives CDR1 MNHNS, CDR2 SASEGT. Study outcomes and limitations: Public clonotypes, found uncommonly, either contracted or stayed stable on treatment. Clonality measured at baseline exceeded age-matched healthy donors, tracking circulating CD8+ T-cell counts.

V is TRBV6-1 and J is TRBJ2-7; TRBD2 agrees at 7 bases. This specimen consisted of PBMCs, obtained at disease progression, from a patient treated with ibrutinib. This clonotype was sampled from a human donor with chronic lymphocytic leukemia. As DNA, the CDR3 is TGTGCCAGCAGCTTAACAGAGACGGGGGGATACGAGCAGTACTTC. It specifies CASSLTETGGYEQYF.